These T cell receptor beta chains were read from a single sample in a study of cytomegalovirus exposure and HLA in healthy donors. The assay was immunoSEQ multiplex PCR, and TCRdb's table has in-frame clones only and misses some. The sample consists of over 60,000 clones, about 81% of them appearing once. The sample consisted of PBMCs. The receptors derive from a man aged 70 or older in good health and CMV-seronegative. The CDR3 runs from the conserved cysteine through the conserved F or W. The D gene is left open where the match is weak. Rows may omit the clone size; those that give it use once, few, many or a size class.

>-|TRBD2|TRBV7-2|TRBJ2-5
CASSASGMRETQYF
TGTGCCAGCAGCGCTAGCGGGATGAGGGAGACCCAGTACTTC
>-|-|TRBV5-8|TRBJ2-5
CASSLDWAGEETQYF
TGTGCCAGCAGCTTGGACTGGGCAGGGGAAGAGACCCAGTACTTC
>-|-|TRBV15|TRBJ1-5
CATSREREYNQPQHF
TGTGCCACCAGCAGAGAGAGGGAATACAATCAGCCCCAGCATTTT
>-|-|TRBV11-2|TRBJ1-6
CASSLHSRSRGTSPLHF
TGTGCCAGCAGCTTACACTCCCGGTCGAGGGGGACTTCACCCCTCCACTTT
>once|-|TRBV21-1|TRBJ1-3
CASSKYKQGNTIYF
TGTGCCAGCAGCAAATATAAACAGGGAAACACCATATATTTT
>-|TRBD1|TRBV18|TRBJ1-4
CASSPRQGSATNEKLFF
TGTGCCAGCTCACCCCGACAGGGATCTGCAACTAATGAAAAACTGTTTTTT
>few|TRBD1|TRBV5-6|TRBJ1-1
CASSRGQPEAFF
TGTGCCAGCAGTCGGGGACAGCCTGAAGCTTTCTTT
>-|-|TRBV27|TRBJ2-1
CASSSEREQFF
TGTGCCAGCAGTTCAGAGCGGGAGCAGTTCTTC
>-|TRBD1|TRBV6-1|TRBJ2-5
CASRKPGTGWTQYF
TGTGCCAGCAGAAAACCCGGGACAGGGTGGACCCAGTACTTC
>-|TRBD2|TRBV30|TRBJ2-3
CAWKTPQRGPSTDTQYF
TGTGCCTGGAAGACCCCACAGCGGGGGCCTAGCACAGATACGCAGTATTTT
>-|-|TRBV11-2|TRBJ2-5
CASSRGQMETQYF
TGTGCCAGCAGCAGAGGACAGATGGAGACCCAGTACTTC
>-|-|TRBV10-1|TRBJ2-3
CASSEGSGTDTQYF
TGCGCCAGCAGTGAAGGGAGCGGCACAGATACGCAGTATTTT
>-|TRBD2|TRBV5-4|TRBJ2-7
CASSPGGEYYEQYF
TGTGCCAGCAGCCCGGGGGGGGAGTACTACGAGCAGTACTTC
>once|TRBD1|TRBV5-1|TRBJ2-1
CASSLQGTGVNEQFF
TGCGCCAGCAGCTTGCAAGGGACAGGGGTTAATGAGCAGTTCTTC
>-|TRBD1|TRBV10-2|TRBJ2-7
CASKGGTGGEQYF
TGCGCCAGTAAGGGAGGGACAGGGGGCGAGCAGTACTTC
>once|TRBD2|TRBV2|TRBJ2-2
CASSRRLAVNTGELFF
TGTGCCAGCAGCCGAAGACTAGCGGTGAACACCGGGGAGCTGTTTTTT
>-|TRBD1|TRBV5-1|TRBJ2-7
CASSPGGGQGAYEQYF
TGCGCCAGCAGCCCCGGGGGGGGACAGGGGGCCTACGAGCAGTACTTC
>-|TRBD1|TRBV29-1|TRBJ2-1
CSGNRGNDEQFF
TGCAGCGGAAACAGGGGGAACGATGAGCAGTTCTTC
>-|-|TRBV30|TRBJ1-4
CAWSPRERMNEKLFF
TGTGCCTGGAGCCCCCGGGAGAGAATGAATGAAAAACTGTTTTTT
>few|-|TRBV2|TRBJ1-1
CASSFQQAANTEAFF
TGTGCCAGCAGTTTCCAACAGGCCGCGAACACTGAAGCTTTCTTT
>-|TRBD2|TRBV2|TRBJ2-7
CARGTSGGNEQYF
TGTGCCAGGGGGACTAGCGGAGGGAATGAGCAGTACTTC
>few|-|TRBV29-1|TRBJ1-2
CSVRRGGGASGYTF
TGCAGCGTTCGCCGGGGAGGGGGTGCCTCCGGCTACACCTTC
>-|-|TRBV7-2|TRBJ2-1
CASSLSSTNEQFF
TGTGCCAGCAGCTTAAGTAGTACCAATGAGCAGTTCTTC
>-|TRBD1|TRBV5-1|TRBJ2-2
CATGTGDTGELFF
TGCGCGACCGGGACAGGGGACACCGGGGAGCTGTTTTTT
>-|TRBD2|TRBV9|TRBJ2-2
CASSPTRASGLGTGELFF
TGTGCCAGCAGCCCGACAAGGGCTAGCGGGTTAGGCACCGGGGAGCTGTTTTTT
>-|TRBD1|TRBV7-2|TRBJ2-1
CASSRDRALYNEQFF
TGTGCCAGCAGTCGAGACAGGGCACTTTACAATGAGCAGTTCTTC
>few|TRBD2|TRBV6-6|TRBJ2-7
CASSNGLAGDEQYF
TGTGCCAGCAGTAACGGACTAGCGGGAGACGAGCAGTACTTC
>-|TRBD1|TRBV11-2|TRBJ1-4
CASSSDRGNEKLFF
TGTGCCAGCAGCTCTGACAGGGGAAATGAAAAACTGTTTTTT
>-|TRBD1|TRBV5-1|TRBJ2-3
CASSEQGWRTDTQYF
TGCGCCAGCTCGGAACAGGGGTGGCGCACAGATACGCAGTATTTT
>-|-|TRBV7-6|TRBJ2-3
CASRRDFNTDTQYF
TGTGCCAGCAGAAGGGACTTTAACACAGATACGCAGTATTTT
>-|TRBD2|TRBV7-9|TRBJ2-1
CASRPMGGERYEQFF
TGTGCCAGCCGACCTATGGGGGGGGAACGTTATGAGCAGTTCTTC
>once|TRBD1|TRBV7-9|TRBJ1-1
CSSSSGQIYTEAFF
TGTTCCAGCAGTTCGGGACAGATCTACACTGAAGCTTTCTTT
>many|TRBD2|TRBV27|TRBJ2-3
CASTLAAGGTQYF
TGTGCCAGCACCCTAGCGGCAGGTGGTACGCAGTATTTT
>few|TRBD2|TRBV7-2|TRBJ2-7
CASSSSGGQSYEQYF
TGTGCCAGCAGCTCCAGCGGGGGCCAGTCCTACGAGCAGTACTTC
>once|TRBD2|TRBV19|TRBJ2-5
CASSIPGTSGRETQYF
TGTGCCAGTAGTATACCCGGGACTAGCGGGCGAGAGACCCAGTACTTC
>-|TRBD1|TRBV28|TRBJ2-7
CASSLYWTGSGEQYF
TGTGCCAGCAGTTTATACTGGACAGGGTCGGGCGAGCAGTACTTC
>once|TRBD1|TRBV9|TRBJ1-6
CASSVGGGRNNSPLHF
TGTGCCAGCAGCGTCGGAGGGGGCCGAAATAATTCACCCCTCCACTTT
>-|TRBD2|TRBV2|TRBJ2-3
CASSELRGGEDTQYF
TGTGCCAGCAGTGAGCTGCGGGGGGGCGAAGATACGCAGTATTTT
>few|TRBD2|TRBV18|TRBJ2-4
CASSFGLAGANIQYF
TGTGCCAGCTCTTTCGGACTAGCGGGGGCTAACATTCAGTACTTC
>-|-|TRBV2|TRBJ1-1
CASSPQTGNTEAFF
TGTGCCAGCAGTCCCCAAACAGGGAACACTGAAGCTTTCTTT
>-|-|TRBV9|TRBJ2-3
CASSVANTDTQYF
TGTGCCAGCAGCGTAGCAAACACAGATACGCAGTATTTT
>few|-|TRBV6-5|TRBJ2-7
CASSLQGTDYEQYF
TGTGCCAGCAGCCTACAGGGAACCGACTACGAGCAGTACTTC
>-|TRBD1|TRBV15|TRBJ2-7
CATSASYTGTGVYEQYF
TGTGCCACCAGCGCGTCGTATACCGGGACAGGGGTCTACGAGCAGTACTTC
>-|-|TRBV11-2|TRBJ1-1
CASSLPGLSAGNTEAFF
TGTGCCAGCAGCTTACCGGGCCTCTCCGCGGGGAACACTGAAGCTTTCTTT
>-|-|TRBV11-2|TRBJ2-3
CASSLRGEGTDTQYF
TGTGCCAGCAGCCTCAGGGGAGAGGGCACAGATACGCAGTATTTT
>-|-|TRBV5-4|TRBJ2-3
CASSWDFTDTQYF
TGTGCCAGCAGCTGGGACTTTACAGATACGCAGTATTTT
>-|TRBD1|TRBV7-3|TRBJ1-1
CASSLSQGATEAFF
TGTGCCAGCAGCCTTAGTCAGGGGGCCACTGAAGCTTTCTTT
>-|-|TRBV2|TRBJ1-4
CASRPKWNEKLFF
TGTGCCAGCAGGCCTAAATGGAATGAAAAACTGTTTTTT
>once|TRBD2|TRBV5-1|TRBJ2-3
CASSLGGSGSPDTQYF
TGCGCCAGCAGCTTAGGGGGTAGCGGGAGTCCCGATACGCAGTATTTT
>few|-|TRBV28|TRBJ1-6
CASSLSSSPLHF
TGTGCCAGCAGTTTATCCAGTTCACCCCTCCACTTT